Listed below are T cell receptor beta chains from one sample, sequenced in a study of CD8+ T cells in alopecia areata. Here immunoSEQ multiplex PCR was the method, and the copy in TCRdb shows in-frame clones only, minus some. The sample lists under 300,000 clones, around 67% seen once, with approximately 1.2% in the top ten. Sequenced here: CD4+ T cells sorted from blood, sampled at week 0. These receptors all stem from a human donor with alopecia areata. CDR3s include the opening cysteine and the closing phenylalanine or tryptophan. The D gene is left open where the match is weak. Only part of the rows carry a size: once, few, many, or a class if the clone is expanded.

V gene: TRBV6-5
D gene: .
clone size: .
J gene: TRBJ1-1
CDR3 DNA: TGTGCCAGCACTCCCACATGGAACACTGAAGCTTTCTTT
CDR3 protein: CASTPTWNTEAFF

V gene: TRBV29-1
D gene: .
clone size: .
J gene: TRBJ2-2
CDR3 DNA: TGCAGCGTCACGGCATTTAACACCGGGGAGCTGTTTTTT
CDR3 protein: CSVTAFNTGELFF

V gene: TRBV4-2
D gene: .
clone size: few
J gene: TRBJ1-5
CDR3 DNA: TGTGCCAGCAGCCAAGATTCCCAGGCCGCAGGGCAGCCCCAGCATTTT
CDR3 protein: CASSQDSQAAGQPQHF

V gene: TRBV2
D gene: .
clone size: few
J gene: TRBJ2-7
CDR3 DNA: TGTGCCAGCAGTCCGATCTACGAGCAGTACTTC
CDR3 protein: CASSPIYEQYF

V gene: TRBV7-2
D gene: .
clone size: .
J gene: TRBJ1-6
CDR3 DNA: TGTGCCAGCAGCAGCCTAACGTGGTCACCCCTCCACTTT
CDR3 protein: CASSSLTWSPLHF

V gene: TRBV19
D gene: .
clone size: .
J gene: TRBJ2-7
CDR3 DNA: TGTGCCAGTAGCCGCACGGGACGGACTACAAACGAGCAGTACTTC
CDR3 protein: CASSRTGRTTNEQYF

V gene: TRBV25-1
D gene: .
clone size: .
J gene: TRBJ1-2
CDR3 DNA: TGTGCCAGCTCCCGAACGGCCAACTATGGCTACACCTTC
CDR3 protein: CASSRTANYGYTF

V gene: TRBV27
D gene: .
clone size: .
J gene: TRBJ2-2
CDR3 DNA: TGTGCCAGCAGTTTATGGGGTTCCGGGGAGCTGTTTTTT
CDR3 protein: CASSLWGSGELFF

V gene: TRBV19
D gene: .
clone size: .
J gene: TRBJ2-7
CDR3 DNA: TGTGCCAGTAGTTCACAGACGGTTTCCTACGAGCAGTACTTC
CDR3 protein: CASSSQTVSYEQYF

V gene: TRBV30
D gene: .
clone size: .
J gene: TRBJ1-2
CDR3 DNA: TGTGCCTGGACAAGAAGAGGCTATGGCTACACCTTC
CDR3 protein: CAWTRRGYGYTF

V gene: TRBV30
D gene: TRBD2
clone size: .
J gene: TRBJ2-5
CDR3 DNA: TGTGCCTGGGGAGGGACTAGCGGGGGAACCCAGTACTTC
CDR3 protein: CAWGGTSGGTQYF

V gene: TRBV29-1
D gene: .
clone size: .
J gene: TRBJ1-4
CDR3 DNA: TGCAGCGTTTCCCAGGGTGCAACTAATGAAAAACTGTTTTTT
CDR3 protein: CSVSQGATNEKLFF

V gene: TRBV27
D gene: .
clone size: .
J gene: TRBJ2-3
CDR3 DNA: TGTGCCAGCAGTTTACTCTCTTCGGCAGTGGATACGCAGTATTTT
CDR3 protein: CASSLLSSAVDTQYF

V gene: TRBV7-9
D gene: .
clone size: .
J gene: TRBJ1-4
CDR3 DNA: TGTGCCAGCAGCACGAACATGGGCGAAAAACTGTTTTTT
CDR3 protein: CASSTNMGEKLFF

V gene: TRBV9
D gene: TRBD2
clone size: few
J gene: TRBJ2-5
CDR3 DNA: TGTGCCAGCAGCCCGGCTCCAGCGGGGGAGACCCAGTACTTC
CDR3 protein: CASSPAPAGETQYF

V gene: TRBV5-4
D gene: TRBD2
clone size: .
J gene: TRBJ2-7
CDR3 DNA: TGTGCCAGCAGCTTGGAGCGGGGGGCCTCGGAGCAGTACTTC
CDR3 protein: CASSLERGASEQYF

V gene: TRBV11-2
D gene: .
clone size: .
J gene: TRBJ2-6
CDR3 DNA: TGTGCCAGCAGCTTAGTAGGGGCCAACGTCCTGACTTTC
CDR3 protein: CASSLVGANVLTF

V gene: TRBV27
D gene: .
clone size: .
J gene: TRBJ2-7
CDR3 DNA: TGTGCCAGCAGCCCCGACAGACCATACGAGCAGTACTTC
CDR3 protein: CASSPDRPYEQYF

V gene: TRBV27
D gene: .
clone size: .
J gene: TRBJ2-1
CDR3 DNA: TGTGCCAGCAGCCCTACCATGGGGGCTTACAATGAGCAGTTCTTC
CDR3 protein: CASSPTMGAYNEQFF

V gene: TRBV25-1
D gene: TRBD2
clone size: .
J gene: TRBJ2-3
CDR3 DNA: TGTGCCAGCAGCACTAGCGGGGGGCACACAGATACGCAGTATTTT
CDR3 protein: CASSTSGGHTDTQYF

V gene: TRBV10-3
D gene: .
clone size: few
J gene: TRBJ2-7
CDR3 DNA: TGTGCCACCAAGGACACCTCCCGGGACGAGCAGTACTTC
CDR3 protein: CATKDTSRDEQYF

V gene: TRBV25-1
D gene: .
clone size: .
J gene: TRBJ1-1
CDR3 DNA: TGTGCCAGCAGTGATCACCCCGGGACTGAAGCTTTCTTT
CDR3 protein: CASSDHPGTEAFF

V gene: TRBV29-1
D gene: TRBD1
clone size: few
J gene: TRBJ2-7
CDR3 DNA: TGCAGCGTGAGGGACAGACTTTTGGGGGAGCAGTACTTC
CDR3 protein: CSVRDRLLGEQYF

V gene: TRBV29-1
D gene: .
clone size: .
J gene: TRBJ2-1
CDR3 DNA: TGCAGCGTTGGGGCTAACAATGAGCAGTTCTTC
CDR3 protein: CSVGANNEQFF

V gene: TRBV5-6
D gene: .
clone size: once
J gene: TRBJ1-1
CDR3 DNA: TGTGCCAGCAGCCGGTACACTGAAGCTTTCTTT
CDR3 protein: CASSRYTEAFF

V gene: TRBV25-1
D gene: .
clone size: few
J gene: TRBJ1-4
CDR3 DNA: TGTGCCAGTCAGAACTCCGGGATCTTTGCGGAAAAACTGTTTTTT
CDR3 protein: CASQNSGIFAEKLFF

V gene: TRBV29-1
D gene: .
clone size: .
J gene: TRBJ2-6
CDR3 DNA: TGCAGCGTTGCCCTGTCTGGGGCCAACGTCCTGACTTTC
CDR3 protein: CSVALSGANVLTF

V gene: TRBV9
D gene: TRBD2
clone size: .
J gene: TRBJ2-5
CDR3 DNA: TGTGCCAGCACTTCCTCGGCGGGGGACCAAGAGACCCAGTACTTC
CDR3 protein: CASTSSAGDQETQYF

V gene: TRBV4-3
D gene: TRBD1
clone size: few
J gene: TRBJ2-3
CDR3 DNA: TGCGCCAGCAGCCAAGGGCAGGGGGCACAAGATACGCAGTATTTT
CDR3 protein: CASSQGQGAQDTQYF